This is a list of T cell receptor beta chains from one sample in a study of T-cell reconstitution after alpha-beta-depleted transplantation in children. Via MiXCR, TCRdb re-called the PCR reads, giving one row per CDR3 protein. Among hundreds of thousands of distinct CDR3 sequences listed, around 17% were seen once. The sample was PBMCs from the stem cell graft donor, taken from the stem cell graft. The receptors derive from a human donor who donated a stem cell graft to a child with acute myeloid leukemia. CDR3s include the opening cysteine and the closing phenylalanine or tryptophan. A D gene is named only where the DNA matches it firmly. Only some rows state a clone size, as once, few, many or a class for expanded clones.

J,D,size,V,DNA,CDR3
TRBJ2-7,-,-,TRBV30,TGTGCCTGGGACAGTCGTTCCTACGAGCAGTACTTC,CAWDSRSYEQYF
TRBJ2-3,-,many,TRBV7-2,TGTGCCAGCAGGTCTAGCGCGTTAAACACAGATACGCAGTATTTT,CASRSSALNTDTQYF
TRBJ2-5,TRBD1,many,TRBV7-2,TGTGCCAGCAGCTTAGGACAGGGGGTCAGGGAGACCCAGTACTTC,CASSLGQGVRETQYF
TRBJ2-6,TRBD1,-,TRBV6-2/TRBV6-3,TGTGCCAGCCTTAGTTCGACAGGGACTGGGGCCAACGTCCTGACTTTC,CASLSSTGTGANVLTF
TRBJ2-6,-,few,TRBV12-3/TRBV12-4,TGTGCCAGCACCGAATGGGCCTTTACCTCTGGGGCCAACGTCCTGACTTTC,CASTEWAFTSGANVLTF
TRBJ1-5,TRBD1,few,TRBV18,TGTGCCAGCTCGACGGACAGGGCCGGGCCCCAGCATTTT,CASSTDRAGPQHF
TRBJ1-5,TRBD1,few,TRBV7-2,TGTGCCAGCAGCTTAGAGCGTGCAGGGGGCAGTCAGCCCCAGCATTTT,CASSLERAGGSQPQHF
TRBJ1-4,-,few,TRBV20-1,TGCAGTGCTAGGGGCTACGACGCCAGGGTCGATGAAAAACTGTTTTTT,CSARGYDARVDEKLFF
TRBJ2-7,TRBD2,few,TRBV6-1,TGTGCCAGCATCAAACCCGGGGGGTACGAGCAGTACTTC,CASIKPGGYEQYF
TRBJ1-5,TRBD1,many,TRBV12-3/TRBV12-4,TGTGCCAGCAGTTTTGCAGGGGGCGGGCAGCCCCAGCATTTT,CASSFAGGGQPQHF
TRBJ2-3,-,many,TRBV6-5,TGTGCCAGCAGTTACTCGAAAGGAGTCTCCACAGATACGCAGTATTTT,CASSYSKGVSTDTQYF
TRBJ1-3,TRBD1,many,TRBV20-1,TGCAGTGCGGAGCACAGGGGGAATCGAAACACCATATATTTT,CSAEHRGNRNTIYF
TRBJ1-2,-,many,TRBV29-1,TGCAGCGTTGAAGAGCCCTACTCTACTAACTATGGCTACACCTTC,CSVEEPYSTNYGYTF
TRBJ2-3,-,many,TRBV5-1,TGCGCCAGCACCCAGGGGGGCCTCACAGATACGCAGTATTTT,CASTQGGLTDTQYF
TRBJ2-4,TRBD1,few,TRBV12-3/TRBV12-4,TGTGCCAGCAGTCTCTCGCTGCCACGGGACAGCGTTCAGTACTTC,CASSLSLPRDSVQYF
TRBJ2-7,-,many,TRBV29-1,TGCAGCGTTGAAGATCAGGCAGGGCTCCCCTACGAGCAGTACTTC,CSVEDQAGLPYEQYF
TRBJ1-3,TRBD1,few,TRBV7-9,TGTGCCAGCAGCCCACGGGCAGGGGGCTCTGGAAACACCATATATTTT,CASSPRAGGSGNTIYF
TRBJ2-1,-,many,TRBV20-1,TGCAGTGCTAGAGCCTTCGGGGGTAGCTCCTACAATGAGCAGTTCTTC,CSARAFGGSSYNEQFF
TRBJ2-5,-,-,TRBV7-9,TGTGCCAGCAGCCCCCTGGGGCTTCCGTACCAAGAGACCCAGTACTTC,CASSPLGLPYQETQYF
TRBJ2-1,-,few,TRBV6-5,TGTGCCAGCAGTTACGAAGGTCCCAATGAGCAGTTCTTC,CASSYEGPNEQFF
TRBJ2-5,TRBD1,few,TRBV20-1,TGCAGTGCTCTGGACAGGGCAGGGGAGACCCAGTACTTC,CSALDRAGETQYF
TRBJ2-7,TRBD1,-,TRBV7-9,TGTGCCAGCAGCTTTAGGGGGACAGGGGACGAGCAGTACTTC,CASSFRGTGDEQYF
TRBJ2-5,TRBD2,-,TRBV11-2,TGTGCCAGCAGCCCCCGAGGTAGCGGGGGTCCCCCTTCCCAAGAGACCCAGTACTTC,CASSPRGSGGPPSQETQYF
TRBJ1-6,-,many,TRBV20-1,TGCAGTGCTCCGCGACAGAAGAATAATTCACCCCTCCACTTT,CSAPRQKNNSPLHF
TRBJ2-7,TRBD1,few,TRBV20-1,TGCATTGCCTACGGTGACAGGGCCGGCGAGCAGTACTTC,CIAYGDRAGEQYF
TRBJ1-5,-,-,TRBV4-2,TGTGCCAGCAGCCAAGAGTGGACAGTAGTTAGCAATCAGCCCCAGCATTTT,CASSQEWTVVSNQPQHF
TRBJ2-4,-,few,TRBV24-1,TGTGCCACCGCGGGAACAGGGGACATTCAGTACTTC,CATAGTGDIQYF
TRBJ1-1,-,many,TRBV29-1,TGCAGCGTTGCCGGGGGCAGCACTGAAGCTTTCTTT,CSVAGGSTEAFF
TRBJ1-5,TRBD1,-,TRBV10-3,TGTGCCATCAGCAGGCAGGGGGCGACGGACGGCAATCAGCCCCAGCATTTT,CAISRQGATDGNQPQHF
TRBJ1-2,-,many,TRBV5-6,TGTGCCAGCAGCTCCGGACCGTCGCGCTATGGCTACACCTTC,CASSSGPSRYGYTF
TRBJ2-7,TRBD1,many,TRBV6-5,TGTGCCAGCAGCGCCTCCGGGACAGGAACCTACGAGCAGTACTTC,CASSASGTGTYEQYF
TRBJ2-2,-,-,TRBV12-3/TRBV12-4,TGTGCCAGCAGTTTACGGGTATGGATGGCCGGGGAGCTGTTTTTT,CASSLRVWMAGELFF
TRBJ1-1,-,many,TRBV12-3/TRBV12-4,TGTGCCAGCAGTTCCACAGGGAACACTGAAGCTTTCTTT,CASSSTGNTEAFF